What follows are 9 T cell receptor beta chains derived from one specimen sequenced in a study of blood T cell repertoires in COVID-19 (dated by TCRdb to the early 2020s). Libraries were prepared through the immunoSEQ multiplex PCR assay. Here the immuneACCESS table is served through TCRdb, limited to in-frame sequences with V and J called. Missing clones are a known gap in these copies; in checked studies unresolved V genes cover under half, and the rest lacks a known reason. This sample has 350,000 to 450,000 clones in its table, and approximately 90% of those were observed once. 1% to 1.3% of the sample lies in the top ten. The sample comprised PBMCs or T cells enriched from blood (not recorded which). The receptors derive from a man aged 30-40 years who had recovered from COVID-19.

This sequence joins TRBV27 and TRBJ2-3; 10 nucleotides line up with TRBD2. Per germline, CDR1 MNHEY and CDR2 SMNVEV (reference sequence). V lost 3 bases to trimming and J lost 4 bases; unmatched junction nucleotides: 4. The CDR3 runs to 15 residues. This CDR3 is CASSFFLAGADTQYF. For the CDR3, the DNA is TGTGCCAGCAGTTTTTTTCTAGCGGGAGCAGATACGCAGTATTTT.

As DNA, the CDR3 is TGCGCCAGCAGTTCCACAGGGGAGACTAACTATGGCTACACCTTC. This sequence encodes CASSSTGETNYGYTF. This chain uses TRBV10-2 with TRBJ1-2; 7 bases agree with TRBD1. V lost 5 bases to trimming and J lost 0 bases; unmatched junction nucleotides: 6. This CDR3 spans 15 amino acids. CDR1 WSHSY and CDR2 SAAADI come from the germline V gene.

The rearrangement joins TRBV28 to TRBJ2-2; TRBD1 aligns across 8 bases. Germline CDR1 and CDR2: MDHEN and SYDVKM. The CDR3 totals 16 residues. With 3 bases clipped from V and 0 bases from J, the junction kept 3 bases outside the gene matches. CDR3 DNA: TGTGCCAGCAGTTTTAAGACAGGGGCGAACACCGGGGAGCTGTTTTTT. Translated: CASSFKTGANTGELFF.

This sequence joins TRBV7-3 and TRBJ2-2; 10 positions agree with TRBD2. The CDR3 runs to 16 residues. Germline values: CDR1 SGHTA, CDR2 FQGTGA. J was trimmed by 7 bases and V by 4 bases; bases with no gene match: 9. The chain's CDR3 is CASSSSGSPDVGELFF. Here the CDR3 DNA reads TGTGCCAGCAGCTCTAGCGGGAGTCCCGATGTCGGGGAGCTGTTTTTT.

The genes are TRBV30 and TRBJ2-6; 11 bases align to TRBD1. The CDR3 loop spans 23 amino acids. J was trimmed by 1 base and V by 2 bases; bases with no gene match: 22. Germline V gene sequence: CDR1 GTSNPN, CDR2 SVGIG (reference sequence). The CDR3 region is CAWSPRTGGDRDRRESGANVLTF. CDR3 DNA sequence: TGTGCCTGGAGTCCTCGGACAGGGGGCGATCGGGACCGGCGGGAGTCTGGGGCCAACGTCCTGACTTTC.

This sequence joins TRBV5-1 and TRBJ1-2; 10 bases are shared with TRBD1. The CDR3 totals 14 residues. J was trimmed by 3 bases and V by 8 bases; bases with no gene match: 7. The germline V gene has CDR1 SGHRS and CDR2 YFSETQ. The CDR3 region is CASASGTGDYGYTF. CDR3 DNA sequence: TGCGCCAGTGCTTCCGGGACAGGGGACTATGGCTACACCTTC.

The rearrangement joins TRBV2 to TRBJ1-5, with no clear D. The length of the CDR3 is 16 residues. Germline V gene data show CDR1 as SNHLY and CDR2 as FYNNEI. V lost 1 base to trimming and J lost 0 bases, with 10 bases between them. For the CDR3, the DNA is TGTGCCAGCAGTGAAGGGAGGCTTTATAGCAATCAGCCCCAGCATTTT. This sequence encodes CASSEGRLYSNQPQHF.

This chain uses TRBV11-3 with TRBJ2-1; 11 bases fit TRBD2. The CDR3 is 15 amino acids. Germline V gene lookup returns CDR1 SGHNT and CDR2 YENEEA. The ends lost 2 bases at V and 6 bases at J; junction bases unmatched: 3. CDR3: CASSLTSGRVNEQFF. CDR3 DNA: TGTGCCAGCAGCTTAACTAGCGGGAGAGTCAATGAGCAGTTCTTC. The complete variable domain, with remaining parts taken from reference TRBV11-3 and TRBJ2-1, reads EAGVVQSPRYKIIEKKQPVAFWCNPISGHNTLYWYLQNLGQGPELLIRYENEEAVDDSQLPKDRFSAERLKGVDSTLKIQPAELGDSAVYLCASSLTSGRVNEQFFGPGTRLTVL.

This clone was seen a single time. The chain combines TRBV13 with TRBJ2-1; 13 bases are a match to TRBD2. Germline CDR1 and CDR2: PRHDT and FYEKMQ (reference sequence). Trimming at V came to 5 bases and at J to 8 bases, leaving 9 bases not matched to a gene. This CDR3 is built from 16 residues. CDR3 sequence: CASSPRLAGGIHEQFF. The CDR3 coding sequence is TGTGCCAGCAGCCCACGACTAGCGGGAGGAATACATGAGCAGTTCTTC.